The entry that follows covers one T cell receptor (beta chain) sequence. Its antigen target is currently unknown. No qualities accompany the bases; no much larger clone lies one base away. The sample comes from a study of blood T cell repertoires in COVID-19 (dated by TCRdb to 2018 to 2021). With regard to the full study: Collaborator samples came from the United States, Italy and Spain and covered acute and convalescent phases of COVID-19. Subjects who had been exposed to COVID-19, were actively infected with it, or had recovered from it provided the deeply sampled blood TCRbeta repertoires that made up the dataset. Where HLA class I and class II types were available, the types were taken from metadata supplied by the sample provider, not from assay-based typing. A freely available public database, intended as a resource for researchers studying the immune response to SARS-CoV-2, is where the repertoires were released. The samples were drawn from the first 160 participants of the ongoing ImmuneRACE study and from some 1,300 subjects provided by 6 global collaborators. The material from the prospective study consisted of cDNA or gDNA derived from T cells, B-cell-depleted T cells, or PBMCs. Sample metadata almost always included a de-identified subject ID, COVID-19 status, age in years and sex. Study-wide findings and limitations: Clinical and demographic metadata were provided uncurated, with the amount varying by source and participant.

From the germline V gene, CDR1 is LGHNA and CDR2 is YSLEER. Including the terminal cysteine and phenylalanine, the CDR3 comprises 17 residues. The retained sequence is limited to the CDR3, 51 bases, with the frame set at the first base. V and J are trimmed by 0 bases and 4 bases, and the gene matches miss 9 bases of the junction. TCRbeta CDR3 regions were amplified from genomic DNA by means of the immunoSEQ Assay, a bias-controlled multiplex PCR. The authors processed their data as follows. The number of nucleated cells in each sample was estimated by amplification of reference gene primers within the assay. To quantify the absolute abundance of each unique TCRbeta CDR3 rearrangement, sequence reads were collapsed and filtered. For each sample, productive Simpson clonality was calculated as the square root of Simpson's diversity index over productive rearrangements. In its TCRdb copy, this immuneACCESS table keeps in-frame sequences only and misses some clones. Where compared with another copy, unresolved V genes explain less than half of these, and the others have no known cause. V and J calls and clone size are given by that table; D and trimming were obtained from the DNA. The sample has 150,000 to 200,000 clones on record, approximately 80% of them singletons. 13% to 15% of the sample rests with the top ten.

Enrolling through a virtual design, the prospective study's participants ranged in age from about 18 to 89 years and lived across roughly 24 United States geographic areas. Cohort assignment in the prospective study relied on participant-reported clinical history from a screening survey and a study questionnaire. A participant counted as exposed if, within 2 weeks of entering the study, that participant had been in contact with someone who had a PCR-confirmed or clinician-diagnosed COVID-19 case. Mobile phlebotomists in the prospective study collected whole blood, serum and a nasopharyngeal or oropharyngeal swab from every participant. Prospective study participants could optionally give additional blood draws and questionnaires over an approximately two-month period. Blood samples from the prospective study were shipped frozen or at room temperature prior to DNA extraction.

The rearrangement combines TRBV4-3 with TRBJ2-1; 7 nucleotides in the junction match TRBD2. The receptor comes from a man between 60 and 75 years old who had been exposed to COVID-19. Sample: PBMCs or T cells enriched from blood (not recorded which). The CDR3 protein is CASSQDRGLAAYNEQFF. The nucleotide sequence reads as follows: TGCGCCAGCAGCCAAGATAGGGGCCTAGCGGCTTACAATGAGCAGTTCTTC.